This is a list of T cell receptor beta chains from one sample in a study of CD8 T cells in ankylosing spondylitis. TCRdb processed the 5' RACE reads anew with MiXCR; each CDR3 protein has one entry. The sample includes fewer than 250,000 distinct CDR3 sequences, about 10% of them seen just once. The source material was blood, either unsorted or a sorted T cell fraction (not recorded which). The origin of the receptors is a male donor with ankylosing spondylitis or in good health (not recorded which). CDR3s include the opening cysteine and the closing phenylalanine or tryptophan. D genes are given only for firm matches. Rows give clone size only sometimes, using once, few, many, or a class for an expanded clone.

J gene	V gene	D gene	CDR3 length	clone size	CDR3 protein	CDR3 DNA
TRBJ1-3	TRBV5-6	.	15	few	CASSLRQISGNTIYF	TGTGCCAGCAGCCTCCGACAGATCTCTGGAAACACCATATATTTT
TRBJ1-1	TRBV18	.	14	.	CASSQDAGGTEAFF	TGTGCCAGCTCACAGGACGCCGGGGGGACTGAAGCTTTCTTT
TRBJ1-3	TRBV12-3/TRBV12-4	.	15	many	CASSRGAAAGNTIYF	TGTGCCAGCAGTCGGGGGGCGGCAGCTGGAAACACCATATATTTT
TRBJ2-3	TRBV4-1	TRBD2	15	many	CASSQTSEITDTQYF	TGCGCCAGCAGCCAAACTAGCGAGATCACAGATACGCAGTATTTT
TRBJ2-7	TRBV21-1	.	17	few	CANTVLVGQRSSYEQYF	TGTGCCAATACGGTACTTGTGGGACAAAGGAGCTCCTACGAGCAGTACTTC
TRBJ1-5	TRBV2	.	14	.	CASNEMRLNQPQHF	TGTGCCAGCAATGAAATGAGGCTCAATCAGCCCCAGCATTTT
TRBJ2-7	TRBV5-1	TRBD1	15	few	CASSGGQGAPYEQYF	TGCGCCAGCAGCGGGGGACAGGGGGCTCCCTACGAGCAGTACTTC
TRBJ1-5	TRBV20-1	TRBD1	14	many	CSGGTGNSNQPQHF	TGCAGTGGAGGGACAGGGAATAGCAATCAGCCCCAGCATTTT
TRBJ2-3	TRBV27	.	13	many	CASSSGPPGTQYF	TGTGCCAGCAGTTCAGGTCCCCCCGGTACGCAGTATTTT
TRBJ2-1	TRBV20-1	.	15	many	CSARVGGRIYNEQFF	TGCAGTGCTAGAGTGGGGGGTCGGATATACAATGAGCAGTTCTTC
TRBJ2-1	TRBV7-2	TRBD1	15	many	CASSATGATYNEQFF	TGTGCCAGCAGCGCGACAGGGGCCACCTACAATGAGCAGTTCTTC
TRBJ2-7	TRBV12-3/TRBV12-4	.	13	many	CASSFGISYEQYF	TGTGCCAGCAGCTTCGGTATCTCCTACGAGCAGTACTTC
TRBJ2-2	TRBV5-6	TRBD1	16	many	CASSLGSGGATGELFF	TGTGCCAGCAGCTTGGGTTCAGGGGGCGCGACCGGGGAGCTGTTTTTT
TRBJ2-3	TRBV20-1	TRBD2	17	few	CCATTISGLAGGHTQYF	TGCTGTGCTACTACCATATCCGGACTAGCGGGGGGGCATACGCAGTATTTT
TRBJ2-7	TRBV5-1	TRBD1	16	many	CASSLAPGQGGYEQYF	TGCGCCAGCAGCTTAGCGCCGGGACAGGGGGGATACGAGCAGTACTTC
TRBJ1-5	TRBV15	TRBD1	17	many	CATEKNADRGGNQPQHF	TGTGCCACCGAGAAGAATGCGGACAGGGGTGGCAATCAGCCCCAGCATTTT
TRBJ2-3	TRBV11-3	TRBD1	18	many	CASSLLGSGGGSTDTQYF	TGTGCCAGCAGCTTATTAGGATCAGGGGGCGGGAGCACAGATACGCAGTATTTT
TRBJ1-2	TRBV7-2	TRBD1	15	many	CASTLRTGTNYGYTF	TGTGCCAGCACCCTGAGGACAGGGACCAACTATGGCTACACCTTC
TRBJ2-3	TRBV30	TRBD1	15	many	CAWSRDRVSTDTQYF	TGTGCCTGGAGCCGGGACAGGGTCTCCACAGATACGCAGTATTTT
TRBJ1-2	TRBV5-6	.	13	many	CASSTDSHYGYTF	TGTGCCAGCAGTACGGACAGCCACTATGGCTACACCTTC
TRBJ2-5	TRBV11-2	.	10	many	CASARETQYF	TGTGCCAGCGCGCGGGAGACCCAGTACTTC
TRBJ2-5	TRBV5-1	TRBD2	14	many	CASSGGGSQETQYF	TGCGCCAGCAGCGGCGGGGGATCCCAAGAGACCCAGTACTTC